Each of the 16 T cell receptor beta chains below was sequenced from the same sample in a study of blood T cell repertoires in COVID-19. Sequencing was performed with immunoSEQ multiplex PCR; in TCRdb, only in-frame clones are kept and a portion is missing. The sample has under 350,000 clones, about 89% seen once. Sequenced: peripheral blood. These receptors originate from a man aged 40-55 years with acute or convalescent COVID-19.

The J gene is TRBJ2-7, the V gene TRBV14; 11 nucleotides align to TRBD1. V shed 4 bases and J 0 bases; nucleotides not matched to a gene: 5. Germline CDR1 reads SGHDN; CDR2 reads FVKESK. The CDR3 runs to 16 residues. The CDR3 region has the DNA TGTGCCAGCAGCCCCATGGGACAGGGGGACTCCTACGAGCAGTACTTC. This encodes CASSPMGQGDSYEQYF.

The chain joins TRBV19 to TRBJ1-2; 8 nucleotides agree with TRBD1. V shed 5 bases and J 2 bases; nucleotides not matched to a gene: 4. CDR1 is LNHDA and CDR2 is SQIVND in the germline V gene (reference sequence). The CDR3 totals 14 residues. CDR3 bases: TGTGCCAGTAGTGTGGACAGGGACAACTATGGCTACACCTTC. Protein product: CASSVDRDNYGYTF.

The J gene is TRBJ1-1, the V gene TRBV29-1, with a weak D call TRBD1 (6 bases). Germline lookup yields CDR1 SQVTM and CDR2 ANQGSEA. The CDR3 is made up of 14 amino acids. Trimming took off 2 bases at V and 1 base at J, with 11 bases between the two ends. The CDR3 sequence is CSVERGRGNTEAFF. Written as DNA, the CDR3 is TGCAGCGTTGAAAGGGGGAGGGGGAACACTGAAGCTTTCTTT. Together with reference TRBV29-1 and TRBJ1-1, the CDR3 gives the full variable domain: SAVISQKPSRDICQRGTSLTIQCQVDSQVTMMFWYRQQPGQSLTLIATANQGSEATYESGFVIDKFPISRPNLTFSTLTVSNMSPEDSSIYLCSVERGRGNTEAFFGQGTRLTVV.

The rearrangement joins TRBV9 to TRBJ2-7; 7 bases match TRBD1. Trimming took 0 bases from V and 4 from J; bases not matched to a gene: 7. The CDR3 totals 15 residues. Germline V gene sequence: CDR1 SGDLS, CDR2 YYNGEE. CDR3 loop: CASSVAPGQQYEQYF. DNA of the CDR3: TGTGCCAGCAGCGTAGCTCCGGGACAGCAGTACGAGCAGTACTTC.

V usage is TRBV5-1 and J usage is TRBJ2-1, with D unresolved. The V and J ends lost 2 bases and 5 bases respectively, with 8 bases between them. Germline CDR1 and CDR2: SGHRS and YFSETQ. This CDR3 spans 13 amino acids. The CDR3 sequence: CASSFVPDNEQFF. In nucleotides, the CDR3 is TGCGCCAGCAGCTTCGTTCCGGACAATGAGCAGTTCTTC.

V usage is TRBV6-1 and J usage is TRBJ2-7, with a tentative D call TRBD1 (6 bases). V lost 2 bases and J lost 4, with 18 bases in between. The CDR3 runs to 16 residues. The germline gives CDR1 MNHNS, CDR2 SASEGT. The CDR3 here is CASSEKAGDVYYEQYF. DNA for the CDR3: TGTGCCAGCAGTGAAAAAGCAGGGGATGTTTATTACGAGCAGTACTTC.

The chain carries TRBV2 and TRBJ2-3; 8 positions agree with TRBD2. The CDR3 spans 15 residues. Per the germline V gene, CDR1 is SNHLY and CDR2 is FYNNEI. Trimming at V came to 4 bases and at J to 1 base, leaving 4 bases not matched to a gene. Here the CDR3 DNA reads TGTGCCAGCAGTGGTATGCGGGGGGGCACAGATACGCAGTATTTT. This encodes CASSGMRGGTDTQYF.

The chain uses TRBV2 and TRBJ1-5; 7 nucleotides align to TRBD1. The CDR3 covers 14 residues. V shed 6 bases and J 4 bases; nucleotides not matched to a gene: 6. Germline CDR1 SNHLY, CDR2 FYNNEI. The DNA of the CDR3 is TGTGCCAGCAGGGGGGACAGTCGAAATCAGCCCCAGCATTTT. This gives the protein CASRGDSRNQPQHF.

The CDR3 protein is CAYSRANYGYTF. Here the CDR3 DNA reads TGTGCCTACTCCAGGGCTAACTATGGCTACACCTTC. J is TRBJ1-2 and V is TRBV30; weak D call: TRBD1 (5 bases). The CDR3 runs to 12 residues. Trimming removed 7 bases at V and 0 bases at J, with 9 bases between. Germline CDR1 and CDR2: GTSNPN and SVGIG (reference sequence).

The chain couples TRBV5-8 to TRBJ2-7, with 7 bases aligning to TRBD2. The CDR3 has 16 amino acids. Germline lookup yields CDR1 SGHTS and CDR2 YDEGEE. V trimming: 4 bases; J trimming: 3 bases; junction bases outside the gene matches: 13. The DNA for the CDR3 is TGTGCCAGCAGCCCCGAGGGAGGGTTCAAGGTCTACGAGCAGTACTTC. It translates to CASSPEGGFKVYEQYF.

The V and J genes are TRBV7-2 and TRBJ1-2; 9 bases are a match to TRBD1. CDR3 length: 13 residues. Germline values: CDR1 SGHTA, CDR2 FQGNSA. V shed 4 bases and J 13 bases; nucleotides not matched to a gene: 10. CDR3 sequence reads: CASSWRQGEEGTF. The CDR3 bases are TGTGCCAGCAGCTGGAGACAGGGGGAAGAAGGCACCTTC. Full variable domain (rest looked up from reference TRBV7-2 and TRBJ1-2): GAGVSQSPSNKVTEKGKDVELRCDPISGHTALYWYRQSLGQGLEFLIYFQGNSAPDKSGLPSDRFSAERTGGSVSTLTIQRTQQEDSAVYLCASSWRQGEEGTFGSGTRLTVV.

This clone was recorded only once. This rearrangement joins TRBV12-3 or TRBV12-4 to TRBJ2-1, with 8 nucleotides matching TRBD1. The V gene end was trimmed by 3 bases and the J gene end by 9 bases; junction bases not matched to a gene: 4. The CDR3 spans 13 residues. Written as DNA, the CDR3 is TGTGCCAGCAGTTTCGTAACAGGGGGTGAGCAGTTCTTC. It specifies CASSFVTGGEQFF.

This clone was counted once. The chain is built from TRBV24-1 and TRBJ1-4, with 10 bases that match TRBD1. The CDR3 is 16 amino acids. Germline V gene sequence: CDR1 KGHDR, CDR2 SFDVKD. The junction had 6 bases not matched to a gene; V was cut back by 5 bases and J by 4 bases. The CDR3 DNA reads as TGTGCCACCAGTGCGGGACAGGGGTCCATTAATGAAAAACTGTTTTTT. It is translated as CATSAGQGSINEKLFF.

The chain has TRBV6-5 and TRBJ2-1; D gene unclear. Germline assignment: CDR1 MNHEY and CDR2 SVGAGI. V was trimmed by 4 bases and J by 3 bases, leaving 16 bases between them. This CDR3 spans 16 amino acids. CDR3 amino acids: CASSSEPETIYNEQFF. In nucleotides, the CDR3 is TGTGCCAGCAGTTCTGAACCAGAAACAATCTACAATGAGCAGTTCTTC.

This clone has more than one count but fewer than ten. The gene calls are TRBV27 and TRBJ1-2; 10 bases are a match to TRBD1. CDR3 size: 15 residues. The ends lost 2 bases at V and 5 bases at J; junction bases unmatched: 5. CDR1 MNHEY and CDR2 SMNVEV come from the germline V gene (reference sequence). CDR3 DNA sequence: TGTGCCAGCAGTTTAATGGGACAGGGGTGGTATGGCTACACCTTC. This codes for CASSLMGQGWYGYTF.

As DNA, the CDR3 is TGCGCCAGCAGCCCTGGGGAGGGGGAGGATTCACCCCTCCACTTT. Translating it yields CASSPGEGEDSPLHF. This chain joins TRBV5-1 and TRBJ1-6; maybe TRBD1 (6 bases). The CDR3 covers 15 residues. The germline V and J ends were trimmed by 4 bases and 8 bases, with 16 bases remaining between them. Germline V lookup: CDR1 SGHRS, CDR2 YFSETQ.